The 21 T cell receptor beta chains below all came from one sample that was sequenced in a study of cytomegalovirus exposure and HLA in healthy donors. The PCR contained 60 Vbeta and 13 Jbeta primers. Sequencing used immunoSEQ multiplex PCR; TCRdb keeps in-frame clones, though not all of them. The sample has around 88,000 clones, 74% seen once. Sample: PBMCs. The receptors were gathered from a male donor in good health and CMV-seronegative.

The chain has TRBV4-1 and TRBJ1-2, with 7 positions matching TRBD1. The CDR3 loop spans 16 amino acids. The germline CDR1 and CDR2 sequences are MGHRA and YSYEKL. Trimming cost V 0 bases and J 0 bases; bases outside gene matches: 4. In nucleotides, the CDR3 is TGCGCCAGCAGCCAAGATCGGGACAGCGCTAACTATGGCTACACCTTC. Its translation: CASSQDRDSANYGYTF.

The gene calls are TRBV27 and TRBJ1-6; D gene unclear. Germline CDR1 is MNHEY and CDR2 is SMNVEV (reference sequence). CDR3 size: 14 residues. The V gene lost 5 bases and the J gene lost 4 bases, with 9 bases spanning the gap. This CDR3 reads CASSARQYNSPLHF. For the CDR3, the DNA is TGTGCCAGCAGTGCCCGACAATATAATTCACCCCTCCACTTT.

This clone was counted only a few times. The rearrangement uses TRBV15 and TRBJ1-2; tentative D call: TRBD1 (6 bases). Germline V CDR1 and CDR2: LNHNV, YYDKDF (reference sequence). With 4 bases removed from V and 5 bases from J, the gap between germline ends came to 20 bases. The CDR3 consists of 16 residues. This chain's CDR3 is CATSNPGGQGRYGYTF. The DNA of the CDR3 is TGTGCCACCAGCAACCCCGGGGGGCAGGGTCGATATGGCTACACCTTC.

This clone was seen a handful of times. The chain carries TRBV5-1 and TRBJ2-7; D perhaps matches TRBD2 (5 bases). CDR1 is SGHRS and CDR2 is YFSETQ in the germline V gene. This CDR3 region has 14 residues. Trimming stripped 1 base from V and 5 bases from J, with 13 bases between. The CDR3 DNA sequence: TGCGCCAGCAGCTTGTCCGGGATGGGGAACGAGCAGTACTTC. It translates to CASSLSGMGNEQYF.

The V gene is TRBV14, the J gene TRBJ1-4, with D hard to call. The CDR3 spans 16 residues. Trimming left V 0 bases short and J 9 bases short, with 17 bases between. Per germline, CDR1 SGHDN and CDR2 FVKESK. DNA for the CDR3: TGTGCCAGCAGCCAAGATCAACCAGGAGCGGGGAAAAAACTGTTTTTT. Translation: CASSQDQPGAGKKLFF.

Remarks on this clone: The same CDR3 arises from other DNA sequences in this sample as well. CDR3 bases: TGTGCCAGCAGCGCACAGGGCCTGAACACTGAAGCTTTCTTT. It codes for CASSAQGLNTEAFF. The chain links TRBV9 to TRBJ1-1; weak D call: TRBD1 (6 bases). Germline CDR1 reads SGDLS; CDR2 reads YYNGEE. The CDR3 contains 14 residues. Trimming took off 3 bases at V and 0 bases at J, with 9 bases between the two ends.

V usage is TRBV5-1 and J usage is TRBJ1-2, with TRBD1 identical over 12 bases. V shed 7 bases, J shed 7 bases, and the junction held 11 bases outside the gene matches. Germline values: CDR1 SGHRS, CDR2 YFSETQ. The CDR3 totals 15 residues. In nucleotides, the CDR3 is TGCGCCAGCGAGCCTCCGGGACAGGGGGCGAGTGGCTACACCTTC. It translates to CASEPPGQGASGYTF.

The genes are TRBV4-3 and TRBJ2-6, with D maybe TRBD1 (6 bases). Per the germline V gene, CDR1 is LGHNA and CDR2 is YSLEER. The CDR3 consists of 17 residues. V was clipped by 0 bases and J by 0 bases, with 9 bases between them. The CDR3 sequence is CASSQEDSSSGANVLTF. Written as DNA, the CDR3 is TGCGCCAGCAGCCAAGAGGACAGTAGCTCTGGGGCCAACGTCCTGACTTTC.

V gene TRBV19 combines with J gene TRBJ2-3; 9 positions match TRBD1. The CDR3 has 13 residues. The ends lost 8 bases at V and 6 bases at J; junction bases unmatched: 6. Germline CDR1 reads LNHDA; CDR2 reads SQIVND (reference sequence). The DNA for the CDR3 is TGTGCCAGTCGGGACAGGGTGGGGGATACGCAGTATTTT. This codes for CASRDRVGDTQYF.

This chain uses TRBV6-6 with TRBJ1-2; 9 bases match TRBD1. This CDR3 is built from 16 residues. J lost 6 bases, V lost 2 bases, and 10 bases had no gene match. Germline CDR1 MNHNY, CDR2 SVGAGI (reference sequence). Here the CDR3 reads CASSYPTERTGDGYTF. CDR3 DNA sequence: TGTGCCAGCAGTTACCCCACGGAAAGGACAGGGGATGGCTACACCTTC.

The rearrangement joins TRBV10-2 to TRBJ2-1; the match to TRBD1 covers 7 bases. This CDR3 contains 13 residues. V shed 5 bases, J shed 8 bases, and the junction held 6 bases outside the gene matches. Germline V gene lookup returns CDR1 WSHSY and CDR2 SAAADI. The CDR3 DNA reads as TGCGCCAGCAGTTCACTAGGGGGCTATGAGCAGTTCTTC. It specifies CASSSLGGYEQFF.

This clone has more than one count but fewer than ten. The genes are TRBV28 and TRBJ2-1, with 8 bases identical to TRBD2. CDR3 size: 14 residues. Germline trimming cut 5 bases from V and 4 bases from J; bases unmatched to any gene: 4. From germline, CDR1 is MDHEN and CDR2 SYDVKM. For the CDR3, the DNA is TGTGCCAGCAGTACGACTAGCGCGTACAATGAGCAGTTCTTC. Translation gives CASSTTSAYNEQFF.

In DNA, the CDR3 is TGTGCCAGCAACAGAGTAAATCAGCCCCAGCATTTT. The encoded protein is CASNRVNQPQHF. This rearrangement joins TRBV6-1 to TRBJ1-5; D remains unclear. From germline, CDR1 is MNHNS and CDR2 SASEGT. V lost 7 bases and J lost 4, with 8 bases in between. This CDR3 has 12 amino acids.

V is TRBV28 and J is TRBJ1-4; unclear D gene. The germline gives CDR1 MDHEN, CDR2 SYDVKM. V dropped 1 base and J dropped 4 bases, with 7 bases sitting between them. The CDR3 is 14 amino acids. The CDR3 nucleotides read TGTGCCAGCAGTTTATACAGACATAATGAAAAACTGTTTTTT. Encoded protein: CASSLYRHNEKLFF.

This chain links TRBV7-6 with TRBJ1-1; D is ambiguous. This CDR3 has 12 residues. V was clipped by 3 bases and J by 4 bases, with 6 bases between them. CDR1 SGHVS and CDR2 FNYEAQ come from the germline V gene. CDR3 sequence reads: CASSFSGTEAFF. The CDR3 nucleotides are TGTGCCAGCAGCTTTTCGGGCACTGAAGCTTTCTTT. The full variable domain, its missing parts supplied by reference TRBV7-6 and TRBJ1-1, is GAGVSQSPRYKVTKRGQDVALRCDPISGHVSLYWYRQALGQGPEFLTYFNYEAQQDKSGLPNDRFSAERPEGSISTLTIQRTEQRDSAMYRCASSFSGTEAFFGQGTRLTVV.

The CDR3 is CASRDTGTGTYNEQFF. DNA for the CDR3: TGTGCCAGCAGGGACACCGGGACAGGTACCTACAATGAGCAGTTCTTC. J is TRBJ2-1 and V is TRBV28, with TRBD1 matching over 8 bases. The V segment lost 6 bases and the J segment 2 bases; nucleotides outside the gene matches: 9. This CDR3 spans 16 amino acids. CDR1 and CDR2 from the germline V gene are MDHEN and SYDVKM.

The rearrangement joins TRBV6-5 to TRBJ2-5, with 7 positions matching TRBD1. Trimming cost V 8 bases and J 0 bases; bases outside gene matches: 3. Looked up from germline, CDR1 is MNHEY and CDR2 is SVGAGI. CDR3 size: 13 residues. The DNA for the CDR3 is TGTGCCAGCGGCGGACAGGACCAAGAGACCCAGTACTTC. It translates to CASGGQDQETQYF.

The J gene is TRBJ2-1, the V gene TRBV5-1; 8 bases agree with TRBD2. The junction had 9 bases not matched to a gene; V was cut back by 0 bases and J by 7 bases. CDR1 is SGHRS, CDR2 YFSETQ, per germline. The CDR3 has 16 amino acids. CDR3 protein: CASSLVRGGGPNEQFF. The CDR3 DNA follows: TGCGCCAGCAGCTTGGTACGGGGGGGAGGGCCTAATGAGCAGTTCTTC.

This clone has a handful of counts. V and J are TRBV7-9 and TRBJ2-7; tentatively, D is TRBD2 (5 bases). The CDR3 consists of 15 residues. The V gene lost 4 bases and the J gene lost 2 bases, with 15 bases spanning the gap. Germline CDR1 is SEHNR and CDR2 is FQNEAQ (reference sequence). The CDR3 coding sequence is TGTGCCAGCAGCTCCGGCCGGGGTAAAACCTACGAGCAGTACTTC. Its translation: CASSSGRGKTYEQYF. Filled out from reference TRBV7-9 and TRBJ2-7, the complete variable domain reads DTGVSQNPRHKITKRGQNVTFRCDPISEHNRLYWYRQTLGQGPEFLTYFQNEAQLEKSRLLSDRFSAERPKGSFSTLEIQRTEQGDSAMYLCASSSGRGKTYEQYFGPGTRLTVT.

This sequence joins TRBV28 and TRBJ2-5, with TRBD2 identical over 10 bases. CDR3 size: 15 residues. V dropped 8 bases and J dropped 2; count of bases not matched to a gene: 8. The germline V gene encodes CDR1 MDHEN and CDR2 SYDVKM. The CDR3 loop is CASRRGLAAQETQYF. The CDR3 nucleotides are TGTGCCAGCCGTCGAGGACTAGCGGCTCAAGAGACCCAGTACTTC.

The chain couples TRBV20-1 to TRBJ2-5; D is ambiguous. Germline V CDR1 and CDR2: DFQATT, SNEGSKA (reference sequence). CDR3 size: 11 residues. The ends were cut back, 0 bases at V and 7 bases at J, with 6 bases in the middle. DNA for the CDR3: TGCAGTGCTAGAGATCCCGGGACCCAGTACTTC. Translated: CSARDPGTQYF.